This T cell receptor (beta chain) was obtained from a study of shared clonotypes between healthy human individuals. Study as a whole: Each donor's CD8 memory used one plate, CD8 naive two, each CD4 subset three. Study findings and constraints: Researchers sampled blood only, noting tissue repertoires likely differ. What limited the represented genetic and exposure-history diversity was the small number of donors.

Of note for this clone: The antigen is unknown.

Naive CD8 cells lacked CD45RO and underwent positive selection for CCR7, leaving out terminally differentiated effector memory CD45RA+ cells. Every immunoSEQ plate was one replicate of a subset's evenly spread DNA. The data were produced by immunoSEQ multiplex PCR, yet TCRdb's version contains in-frame clones alone and is incomplete. The repertoire has 1.5 million to 2.5 million clones, about 95% of them found once; the top ten carry 1% to 1.5%. Trimming took 4 bases from V and 0 from J, leaving 15 bases between them. The CDR3 extends over 16 amino acids. Germline V gives CDR1 LGHNA, CDR2 YSLEER. This clonotype was obtained from a man between 18 and 35 years old in good health. The sample was naive CD8+ T cells sorted from blood. V is TRBV4-3 and J is TRBJ1-2; D might be TRBD1 (5 bases). CDR3 DNA: TGCGCCAGCAGCCGTATCCGGGACTCAGCTAACTATGGCTACACCTTC. Its protein product is CASSRIRDSANYGYTF.